The rows below give T cell receptor beta chains drawn from one sample of a study of blood T cell repertoires in COVID-19. Clones were sequenced by immunoSEQ multiplex PCR, and TCRdb holds only the in-frame ones, with some missing. Among 65,000 to 75,000 clones listed, under 85% were seen once. The source material was peripheral blood. These receptors came from a man between 65 and 85 years old with acute or convalescent COVID-19. Both conserved end residues are part of each CDR3. The D gene is left open where the match is weak. Size tells how often a clone was seen (once, few, many) or the class of an expanded clone, and some rows leave it out.

v_gene	d_gene	abundance	len	j_gene	CDR3aa	CDR3nt
TRBV29-1	-	once	13	TRBJ2-7	CSFCSDSAYEQYF	TGCAGCTTTTGCTCGGACTCCGCCTACGAGCAGTACTTC
TRBV5-1	-	few	13	TRBJ1-1	CASSFGGETEAFF	TGCGCCAGCAGCTTTGGAGGGGAAACTGAAGCTTTCTTT
TRBV7-6	TRBD2	-	15	TRBJ2-7	CASSSSWGLAGEQYF	TGTGCCAGCAGCTCATCCTGGGGACTAGCGGGCGAGCAGTACTTC
TRBV19	TRBD2	-	13	TRBJ2-5	CASRLAGEETQYF	TGTGCCAGTAGGCTAGCGGGAGAAGAGACCCAGTACTTC
TRBV19	TRBD1	few	15	TRBJ1-2	CASIPTGALNYGYTF	TGTGCCAGTATCCCGACAGGGGCGTTAAACTATGGCTACACCTTC
TRBV7-2	-	-	16	TRBJ2-1	CASSLVGPSSYNEQFF	TGTGCCAGCAGCTTAGTGGGGCCTAGCTCCTACAATGAGCAGTTCTTC
TRBV5-6	TRBD1	few	13	TRBJ1-1	CASSLGTGGEAFF	TGTGCCAGCAGCTTGGGGACAGGTGGGGAAGCTTTCTTT
TRBV28	-	-	12	TRBJ2-1	CASSTRGNEQFF	TGTGCCAGCAGCACCCGGGGCAATGAGCAGTTCTTC
TRBV11-2	TRBD1	-	16	TRBJ1-4	CASSFRGRTTNEKLFF	TGTGCCAGCAGCTTCAGGGGGCGAACGACTAATGAAAAACTGTTTTTT
TRBV29-1	-	-	16	TRBJ1-4	CSASRDLKGVNEKLFF	TGCAGCGCCAGCCGGGACCTAAAGGGGGTTAATGAAAAACTGTTTTTT
TRBV6-5	TRBD1	-	15	TRBJ2-3	CASSYSWTGDDTQYF	TGTGCCAGCAGTTACTCTTGGACAGGAGACGATACGCAGTATTTT
TRBV7-8	TRBD1	-	16	TRBJ2-7	CASTLQGQASSYEQYF	TGTGCCAGCACCCTCCAAGGACAGGCCTCTTCCTACGAGCAGTACTTC
TRBV28	TRBD2	-	15	TRBJ2-1	CASTPLADSYNEQFF	TGTGCCAGCACCCCTCTAGCGGACTCCTACAATGAGCAGTTCTTC
TRBV5-4	-	-	14	TRBJ1-5	CASTPGGRNQPQHF	TGTGCCAGCACCCCTGGGGGGAGGAATCAGCCCCAGCATTTT
TRBV19	-	-	14	TRBJ2-6	CASSTSSGANVLTF	TGTGCCAGTAGTACATCCTCTGGGGCCAACGTCCTGACTTTC
TRBV11-2	TRBD1	once	18	TRBJ2-6	CASSATGQVPIGANVLTF	TGTGCCAGCAGCGCAACGGGACAGGTGCCTATCGGGGCCAACGTCCTGACTTTC
TRBV18	-	-	13	TRBJ1-2	CASSPRQEGGYTF	TGTGCCAGCTCACCTCGACAGGAAGGAGGCTACACCTTC
TRBV24-1	-	-	17	TRBJ2-2	CATSDLGLAENTGELFF	TGTGCCACCAGTGATTTGGGGCTAGCCGAGAACACCGGGGAGCTGTTTTTT
TRBV7-8	-	few	16	TRBJ2-3	CASSPKGTQYTDTQYF	TGTGCCAGCAGCCCGAAGGGGACTCAATACACAGATACGCAGTATTTT
TRBV3-1/TRBV3-2	-	-	13	TRBJ2-7	CASSLTSDDEQYF	TGTGCCAGCAGCCTAACTTCCGATGACGAGCAGTACTTC
TRBV1	-	few	16	TRBJ1-4	CTSSQDPTGLNEKLFF	TGCACCAGCAGCCAAGACCCGACAGGGCTTAATGAAAAACTGTTTTTT
TRBV6-6	-	-	13	TRBJ1-1	CASRPQVNTEAFF	TGTGCCAGCAGACCCCAGGTGAACACTGAAGCTTTCTTT
TRBV6-5	-	few	15	TRBJ2-7	CASSPEFGASYEQYF	TGTGCCAGCAGTCCCGAGTTTGGGGCTTCCTACGAGCAGTACTTC
TRBV3-1/TRBV3-2	-	-	15	TRBJ1-6	CASSHQQGSSSPLHF	TGTGCCAGCAGCCACCAACAGGGCTCGTCCTCACCCCTCCACTTT
TRBV11-2	-	-	13	TRBJ1-5	CASSLVPNQPQHF	TGTGCCAGCAGCTTAGTCCCGAATCAGCCCCAGCATTTT
TRBV3-1/TRBV3-2	-	-	13	TRBJ2-7	CASSQVVQGEQYF	TGTGCCAGCAGTCAGGTGGTTCAGGGCGAGCAGTACTTC
TRBV6-5	-	few	13	TRBJ2-7	CASILSRQAEQYF	TGTGCCAGCATCCTCAGCAGACAGGCAGAGCAGTACTTC
TRBV24-1	TRBD2	many	15	TRBJ2-3	CATQGLLGGADTQYF	TGTGCCACCCAGGGACTACTCGGGGGAGCAGATACGCAGTATTTT
TRBV18	-	few	17	TRBJ2-2	CASSPPSRGTNTGELFF	TGTGCCAGCTCACCACCCTCCCGCGGGACCAACACCGGGGAGCTGTTTTTT
TRBV11-3	TRBD2	-	17	TRBJ2-2	CASSPVEGGGNTGELFF	TGTGCCAGCAGCCCGGTCGAGGGCGGGGGTAACACCGGGGAGCTGTTTTTT
TRBV19	-	-	15	TRBJ1-5	CASSSGTVSNQPQHF	TGTGCCAGTAGTAGCGGGACCGTGAGCAATCAGCCCCAGCATTTT
TRBV7-2	-	-	15	TRBJ2-1	CASSYRSAGGNEQFF	TGTGCCAGCAGCTATCGGTCTGCGGGTGGCAATGAGCAGTTCTTC
TRBV7-2	TRBD2	-	14	TRBJ2-1	CASSLVGLVNEQFF	TGTGCCAGCAGCTTAGTCGGACTAGTCAATGAGCAGTTCTTC
TRBV28	TRBD1	-	15	TRBJ1-5	CASSLSGGGNQPQHF	TGTGCCAGCAGTTTATCAGGGGGCGGCAATCAGCCCCAGCATTTT